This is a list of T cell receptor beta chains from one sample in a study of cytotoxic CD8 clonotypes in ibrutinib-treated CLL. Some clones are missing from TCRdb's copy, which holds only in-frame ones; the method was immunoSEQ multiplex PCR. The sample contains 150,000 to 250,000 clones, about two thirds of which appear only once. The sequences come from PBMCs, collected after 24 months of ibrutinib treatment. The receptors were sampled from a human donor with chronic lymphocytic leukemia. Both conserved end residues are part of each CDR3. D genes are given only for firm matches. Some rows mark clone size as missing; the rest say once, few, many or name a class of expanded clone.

cdr3_nt: TGTGCCAGCAGTTTAAACACAGAACCTACCTACGAGCAGTACTTC
cdr3_aa: CASSLNTEPTYEQYF
d_call: .
clone_size: .
j_call: TRBJ2-7
v_call: TRBV28

cdr3_nt: TGTGCCAGCAGTGTGGGGGGGCAATCAAATCAGCCCCAGCATTTT
cdr3_aa: CASSVGGQSNQPQHF
d_call: .
clone_size: .
j_call: TRBJ1-5
v_call: TRBV9

cdr3_nt: TGTGCCAGCAGTGAATTCGTAGCGGGCGGGGAGCTGTTTTTT
cdr3_aa: CASSEFVAGGELFF
d_call: TRBD2
clone_size: .
j_call: TRBJ2-2
v_call: TRBV2

cdr3_nt: TGCGCCAGCAGCGCCGGGATTGGCCATGAGCAGTTCTTC
cdr3_aa: CASSAGIGHEQFF
d_call: .
clone_size: .
j_call: TRBJ2-1
v_call: TRBV5-1

cdr3_nt: TGCGCCAGCAGCCCCAGCGGAGCCTACAATGAGCAGTTCTTC
cdr3_aa: CASSPSGAYNEQFF
d_call: .
clone_size: .
j_call: TRBJ2-1
v_call: TRBV5-1

cdr3_nt: TGCGCCAGCAGCCCCTCCTACGGGGAAAAACTGTTTTTT
cdr3_aa: CASSPSYGEKLFF
d_call: .
clone_size: .
j_call: TRBJ1-4
v_call: TRBV5-1

cdr3_nt: TGCGCCAGCAGCTTGGGCAGCCACAATGAGCAGTTCTTC
cdr3_aa: CASSLGSHNEQFF
d_call: .
clone_size: .
j_call: TRBJ2-1
v_call: TRBV5-1

cdr3_nt: TGTGCCAGCAGTTTGCCCCCTCAGCCCCAGCATTTT
cdr3_aa: CASSLPPQPQHF
d_call: .
clone_size: .
j_call: TRBJ1-5
v_call: TRBV28

cdr3_nt: TGCGCCAGCAGCTTGTGGGGTCCAACTAATGAAAAACTGTTTTTT
cdr3_aa: CASSLWGPTNEKLFF
d_call: .
clone_size: .
j_call: TRBJ1-4
v_call: TRBV5-1

cdr3_nt: TGTGCCAGTAGTATAGCAACTAGCGGAAACAATGAGCAGTTCTTC
cdr3_aa: CASSIATSGNNEQFF
d_call: TRBD2
clone_size: .
j_call: TRBJ2-1
v_call: TRBV19

cdr3_nt: TGTGCCAGCAGCCAAAACATTCAGTACTTC
cdr3_aa: CASSQNIQYF
d_call: .
clone_size: .
j_call: TRBJ2-4
v_call: TRBV2

cdr3_nt: TGTGCCAGCAGTGAGCAGGGCAGTCCGTACGAGCAGTACTTC
cdr3_aa: CASSEQGSPYEQYF
d_call: .
clone_size: .
j_call: TRBJ2-7
v_call: TRBV2

cdr3_nt: TGTGCCAGCAGCTTCGACCGGGACCGAGGGAACACCGGGGAGCTGTTTTTT
cdr3_aa: CASSFDRDRGNTGELFF
d_call: .
clone_size: .
j_call: TRBJ2-2
v_call: TRBV7-8

cdr3_nt: TGTGCCAGCAGCTTGGCCGGCGGCGGCCCAGCTCAAGAGACCCAGTACTTC
cdr3_aa: CASSLAGGGPAQETQYF
d_call: .
clone_size: .
j_call: TRBJ2-5
v_call: TRBV5-4

cdr3_nt: TGTGCCAGCAGCGTAGAGGCGGGGTACCTTGCTCCAGAGGGCTACACCTTC
cdr3_aa: CASSVEAGYLAPEGYTF
d_call: .
clone_size: .
j_call: TRBJ1-2
v_call: TRBV9

cdr3_nt: TGTGCCACCAGTGGGCTAGCGGAGAACACCGGGGAGCTGTTTTTT
cdr3_aa: CATSGLAENTGELFF
d_call: TRBD2
clone_size: .
j_call: TRBJ2-2
v_call: TRBV10-3

cdr3_nt: TGTGCCAGTAGTGGCGACAGTACCTCCGTCCCCTACGAGCAGTACTTC
cdr3_aa: CASSGDSTSVPYEQYF
d_call: .
clone_size: few
j_call: TRBJ2-7
v_call: TRBV19

cdr3_nt: TGTGCCAGCAGGCGGAGTAATGAGCAGTTCTTC
cdr3_aa: CASRRSNEQFF
d_call: .
clone_size: .
j_call: TRBJ2-1
v_call: TRBV2

cdr3_nt: TGTGCCAGCAGTTACCAGTCGTCCAGCTACAATGAGCAGTTCTTC
cdr3_aa: CASSYQSSSYNEQFF
d_call: .
clone_size: .
j_call: TRBJ2-1
v_call: TRBV6-5

cdr3_nt: TGTGCCAGCAGTTACTCGGGGATGTATCTAGATTACGAGCAGTACTTC
cdr3_aa: CASSYSGMYLDYEQYF
d_call: .
clone_size: .
j_call: TRBJ2-7
v_call: TRBV6-5

cdr3_nt: TGCAGTGCGGAAAGATCCTACGAGCAGTACTTC
cdr3_aa: CSAERSYEQYF
d_call: .
clone_size: .
j_call: TRBJ2-7
v_call: TRBV20-1

cdr3_nt: TGTGCCAGCAGCGTAGGGACTAGCGCTTTCGGGGAGCTGTTTTTT
cdr3_aa: CASSVGTSAFGELFF
d_call: TRBD2
clone_size: .
j_call: TRBJ2-2
v_call: TRBV9

cdr3_nt: TGCGCCAGCAGCCAACGAGACATAACCAACACTGAAGCTTTCTTT
cdr3_aa: CASSQRDITNTEAFF
d_call: .
clone_size: once
j_call: TRBJ1-1
v_call: TRBV4-1

cdr3_nt: TGCGCCAGCAGCTGGAGCGGGAGTGGTACAGATACGCAGTATTTT
cdr3_aa: CASSWSGSGTDTQYF
d_call: TRBD2
clone_size: .
j_call: TRBJ2-3
v_call: TRBV5-1

cdr3_nt: TGTGCCAGTAGTCCGACTAGCGGGGGGCCCGGGGAGCAGTTCTTC
cdr3_aa: CASSPTSGGPGEQFF
d_call: TRBD2
clone_size: .
j_call: TRBJ2-1
v_call: TRBV19

cdr3_nt: TGTGCCAGCAGTGGTTTACAGGGGATAAACACTGAAGCTTTCTTT
cdr3_aa: CASSGLQGINTEAFF
d_call: TRBD1
clone_size: .
j_call: TRBJ1-1
v_call: TRBV6-5

cdr3_nt: TGCAGTGCTAGAGAAGGTGAGCAGTTCTTC
cdr3_aa: CSAREGEQFF
d_call: .
clone_size: .
j_call: TRBJ2-1
v_call: TRBV20-1

cdr3_nt: TGTGCCAGCAGTGAAGTTTGGGTTGAACTAGCGGGAATTAGTGAGCAGTTCTTC
cdr3_aa: CASSEVWVELAGISEQFF
d_call: TRBD2
clone_size: .
j_call: TRBJ2-1
v_call: TRBV6-1

cdr3_nt: TGTGCCAGCAGCTTAGATACGTACCAAGAGACCCAGTACTTC
cdr3_aa: CASSLDTYQETQYF
d_call: .
clone_size: .
j_call: TRBJ2-5
v_call: TRBV11-3

cdr3_nt: TGTGCCAGCAGCGGGGTCGAGGGAATCGGTTATGGCTACACCTTC
cdr3_aa: CASSGVEGIGYGYTF
d_call: .
clone_size: .
j_call: TRBJ1-2
v_call: TRBV5-6

cdr3_nt: TGTGCCAGCAGCCAAGGGACCTCCATAGATCAGCCCCAGCATTTT
cdr3_aa: CASSQGTSIDQPQHF
d_call: .
clone_size: once
j_call: TRBJ1-5
v_call: TRBV4-2

cdr3_nt: TGTGCCAGCAGCTTAAGAGAGGGCCTAGCGGGCTCCTACAATGAGCAGTTCTTC
cdr3_aa: CASSLREGLAGSYNEQFF
d_call: TRBD2
clone_size: once
j_call: TRBJ2-1
v_call: TRBV11-2

cdr3_nt: TGTGCCAGCAGCTTAGCGGCCGAAGAGACCCAGTACTTC
cdr3_aa: CASSLAAEETQYF
d_call: .
clone_size: .
j_call: TRBJ2-5
v_call: TRBV11-2

cdr3_nt: TGTGCCAGCAGCCCGCAGGGAGCTGGAGAGACCCAGTACTTC
cdr3_aa: CASSPQGAGETQYF
d_call: .
clone_size: .
j_call: TRBJ2-5
v_call: TRBV7-8

cdr3_nt: TGTGCCAGCAGCTTAGTACAAGCGGGAGGATTCTACGAGCAGTACTTC
cdr3_aa: CASSLVQAGGFYEQYF
d_call: TRBD2
clone_size: .
j_call: TRBJ2-7
v_call: TRBV11-2

cdr3_nt: TGTGCCAGTAGTATTAATGCGGGAGGGTCCTACGAGCAGTACTTC
cdr3_aa: CASSINAGGSYEQYF
d_call: TRBD2
clone_size: .
j_call: TRBJ2-7
v_call: TRBV19

cdr3_nt: TGTGCCAGCAGGGCGGACAGTGCATATCAGCCCCAGCATTTT
cdr3_aa: CASRADSAYQPQHF
d_call: .
clone_size: .
j_call: TRBJ1-5
v_call: TRBV6-1

cdr3_nt: TGTGCCAGCGGTCGGGGGGATCGGCCCCAGCATTTT
cdr3_aa: CASGRGDRPQHF
d_call: .
clone_size: few
j_call: TRBJ1-5
v_call: TRBV6-5

cdr3_nt: TGCGCCAGCAGCCCCCGTGACCGGGACAGGGCAAGGTACGAGCAGTACTTC
cdr3_aa: CASSPRDRDRARYEQYF
d_call: TRBD1
clone_size: .
j_call: TRBJ2-7
v_call: TRBV4-3

cdr3_nt: TGTGCCAGCAGTCGACTAGCTTTAAGGTACGAGCAGTACTTC
cdr3_aa: CASSRLALRYEQYF
d_call: TRBD2
clone_size: .
j_call: TRBJ2-7
v_call: TRBV7-2

cdr3_nt: TGTGCCAGCAGCTTAGGAAAAGGGGGCCGGTCCTACGAGCAGTACTTC
cdr3_aa: CASSLGKGGRSYEQYF
d_call: TRBD1
clone_size: .
j_call: TRBJ2-7
v_call: TRBV7-9

cdr3_nt: TGTGCCAGCCAGCGGGAGGGAATTTCCGAGCAGTACTTC
cdr3_aa: CASQREGISEQYF
d_call: TRBD2
clone_size: .
j_call: TRBJ2-7
v_call: TRBV27

cdr3_nt: TGTGCTAGTGGTGCAGGGAGGACTAGCACAGATACGCAGTATTTT
cdr3_aa: CASGAGRTSTDTQYF
d_call: .
clone_size: few
j_call: TRBJ2-3
v_call: TRBV12-5

cdr3_nt: TGTGCCTGGAGTTTTGGCACTGAAGCTTTCTTT
cdr3_aa: CAWSFGTEAFF
d_call: .
clone_size: many
j_call: TRBJ1-1
v_call: TRBV30

cdr3_nt: TGTGCCAGCAGCGCCGTAGTGACAGATACGCAGTATTTT
cdr3_aa: CASSAVVTDTQYF
d_call: .
clone_size: .
j_call: TRBJ2-3
v_call: TRBV6-4

cdr3_nt: TGTGCCAGCTCACTGCGACAGGGCCCTGGGGCCAACGTCCTGACTTTC
cdr3_aa: CASSLRQGPGANVLTF
d_call: TRBD1
clone_size: .
j_call: TRBJ2-6
v_call: TRBV18

cdr3_nt: TGCAGCGTTGGTGGGAGCGGGATACCCTACGAGCAGTACTTC
cdr3_aa: CSVGGSGIPYEQYF
d_call: TRBD2
clone_size: .
j_call: TRBJ2-7
v_call: TRBV29-1

cdr3_nt: TGTGCCAGCAGCACGAGGGGTGGAGAATCTCCCTACGAGCAGTACTTC
cdr3_aa: CASSTRGGESPYEQYF
d_call: .
clone_size: .
j_call: TRBJ2-7
v_call: TRBV9

cdr3_nt: TGCAGCGTTAAGGGACAGGGGCCAAATGGGGCCAACGTCCTGACTTTC
cdr3_aa: CSVKGQGPNGANVLTF
d_call: TRBD1
clone_size: .
j_call: TRBJ2-6
v_call: TRBV29-1

cdr3_nt: TGTGCCAGCAGTTCAAACAGGGGGCAAGAGACCCAGTACTTC
cdr3_aa: CASSSNRGQETQYF
d_call: TRBD1
clone_size: .
j_call: TRBJ2-5
v_call: TRBV27

cdr3_nt: TGTGCCAGCAGCCAAGATCTAGCGGTTGAGCAGTTCTTC
cdr3_aa: CASSQDLAVEQFF
d_call: TRBD2
clone_size: .
j_call: TRBJ2-1
v_call: TRBV14

cdr3_nt: TGTGCCAGCAGTTTAGGGACAGGGGACACCGGGGCCAACGTCCTGACTTTC
cdr3_aa: CASSLGTGDTGANVLTF
d_call: TRBD1
clone_size: .
j_call: TRBJ2-6
v_call: TRBV27

cdr3_nt: TGTGCCAGCAGCGTAGCGGCGGGAGGAGGCCCCACGAACACCGGGGAGCTGTTTTTT
cdr3_aa: CASSVAAGGGPTNTGELFF
d_call: TRBD2
clone_size: .
j_call: TRBJ2-2
v_call: TRBV9

cdr3_nt: TGCGCCAGCAGCTTGGGGCTAGCGGTGCAATCCTACGAGCAGTACTTC
cdr3_aa: CASSLGLAVQSYEQYF
d_call: TRBD2
clone_size: once
j_call: TRBJ2-7
v_call: TRBV5-1

cdr3_nt: TGTGCCAGCAGCTTGTTTGGGGGTTGGTGTGGCTACACCTTC
cdr3_aa: CASSLFGGWCGYTF
d_call: .
clone_size: .
j_call: TRBJ1-2
v_call: TRBV5-6

cdr3_nt: TGTGCCAGCGGTGGGGAGGAGCTGTTTTTT
cdr3_aa: CASGGEELFF
d_call: .
clone_size: .
j_call: TRBJ2-2
v_call: TRBV6-5

cdr3_nt: TGTGCCTGGAGTATGGGACTGGGGAAGACAGATACGCAGTATTTT
cdr3_aa: CAWSMGLGKTDTQYF
d_call: .
clone_size: .
j_call: TRBJ2-3
v_call: TRBV30